This passage covers 15 T cell receptor beta chains from one sample sequenced in a study of blood T cells in healthy people across ages. For the second PCR, which ran for 7 to 11 cycles, a sample-barcoded 5' primer and a J-beta primer mix were used. TCRdb re-derived calls from the 5' RACE reads in MiXCR, one entry per CDR3 protein. The sample has roughly 1.9 million distinct CDR3 sequences; 30% to 40% are singletons. Sequencing was performed on blood. Every receptor here comes from a human donor in good health.

The chain couples TRBV29-1 to TRBJ2-4; 12 positions match TRBD1. Gene TRBJ2-7 matches the end of the DNA better, so the J call may be wrong. Germline CDR1 and CDR2: SQVTM and ANQGSEA. The length of the CDR3 is 13 residues. The CDR3 is CSVGQGAAYEQYF. The CDR3 DNA follows: TGCAGCGTGGGACAGGGGGCGGCCTACGAGCAGTACTTC.

The table lists this clonotype with a few counts. The chain couples TRBV6-5 to TRBJ2-1; 8 bases agree with TRBD2. After removal of 5 bases from V and 7 bases from J, the junction contained 13 bases not matched to a gene. CDR3 size: 16 residues. Per the germline V gene, CDR1 is MNHEY and CDR2 is SVGAGI. The CDR3 protein is CASSKHPWGGGNEQFF. The CDR3 nucleotides are TGTGCCAGCAGTAAACACCCGTGGGGCGGGGGGAATGAGCAGTTCTTC.

There are a few counts of this clonotype. The chain recombines TRBV25-1 with TRBJ1-2, with D tentatively TRBD1 (5 bases). The CDR3 sequence is 14 residues long. Trimming took off 2 bases at V and 7 bases at J, with 14 bases between the two ends. CDR1 MGHDK and CDR2 SYGVNS come from the germline V gene. The CDR3 DNA sequence: TGTGCCAGCAGTGAACTGGGGGGATCAAGTGGCTACACCTTC. Amino acid sequence: CASSELGGSSGYTF.

This clonotype was detected only a few times. This rearrangement joins TRBV6-5 to TRBJ2-5; the D gene could be TRBD1 or TRBD2 (5 bases each). This CDR3 is 15 amino acids long. Germline loops: CDR1 MNHEY, CDR2 SVGAGI. Trimming cost V 2 bases and J 4 bases, with 14 bases left between them. For the CDR3, the DNA is TGTGCCAGCAGTTACGGGGACCCTAGGGGAGAGACCCAGTACTTC. Translated: CASSYGDPRGETQYF.

This chain connects TRBV7-9 to TRBJ1-1; possible D gene TRBD1, 5 bases. The CDR3 is made up of 15 amino acids. Germline V CDR1 and CDR2: SEHNR, FQNEAQ (reference sequence). V dropped 5 bases and J dropped 6 bases, with 19 bases sitting between them. CDR3 protein: CASSPQSGRGSEAFF. CDR3 in DNA: TGTGCCAGCAGCCCCCAAAGCGGACGGGGGTCTGAAGCTTTCTTT.

A note on this clonotype: A read error may be the cause here, since a much bigger clone is one base away. The V call is TRBV12-3 or TRBV12-4, the J call TRBJ2-1; 7 nucleotides line up with TRBD1. The V gene end was trimmed by 10 bases and the J gene end by 7 bases; junction bases not matched to a gene: 10. This CDR3 has 13 residues. CDR3 in amino acids: CANTDQTGNEQFF. DNA of the CDR3: TGTGCCAACACCGACCAGACAGGGAATGAGCAGTTCTTC.

The CDR3 loop is CASSQGGLETQYF. The DNA of the CDR3 is TGTGCCAGCAGCCAGGGGGGGCTGGAGACCCAGTACTTC. This rearrangement joins TRBV9 to TRBJ2-5, with D perhaps being TRBD1 or TRBD2 (7 bases each). V was trimmed by 4 bases and J by 5 bases, leaving 12 bases between them. The CDR3 has 13 residues. The germline V gene has CDR1 SGDLS and CDR2 YYNGEE.

The table lists this clonotype with a few counts. The genes are TRBV20-1 and TRBJ2-5; D gene unclear. The CDR3 extends over 14 amino acids. V lost 0 bases, J lost 5 bases, and 13 bases lay in between. The germline V gene has CDR1 DFQATT and CDR2 SNEGSKA (reference sequence). The DNA of the CDR3 is TGCAGTGCTAGAGATGAGGCAAGTTACGAGACCCAGTACTTC. It translates to CSARDEASYETQYF.

The chain joins TRBV20-1 to TRBJ2-4; 13 nucleotides match TRBD2. The J call may be in error: the DNA end matches TRBJ2-7 better. Germline V gives CDR1 DFQATT, CDR2 SNEGSKA (reference sequence). The CDR3 extends over 14 amino acids. This CDR3 is CSASRLAGGYEQYF. The CDR3 DNA reads TGCAGTGCTTCCCGACTAGCGGGGGGCTACGAGCAGTACTTC.

The genes are TRBV30 and TRBJ2-1; D gene uncertain. Trimming took off 4 bases at V and 6 bases at J, with 19 bases between the two ends. The V gene's germline CDR1 is GTSNPN and CDR2 SVGIG (reference sequence). The CDR3 is 15 amino acids. CDR3 residues: CAWNFLSGDANEQFF. As DNA, the CDR3 is TGTGCCTGGAATTTTCTGAGTGGGGATGCCAATGAGCAGTTCTTC.

About this clonotype: Germline and junction disagree at one end, which may indicate a read error. This chain connects TRBV9 to TRBJ2-7; D is uncertain. Germline loops: CDR1 SGDLS, CDR2 YYNGEE. This CDR3 is 16 amino acids long. Written as DNA, the CDR3 is TGTGCCAGCAGCGTAGACAGTGAGGTCAGCTCCCACGAGCAGTACTTC. It encodes CASSVDSEVSSHEQYF.

This clonotype appeared a few times. The chain couples TRBV29-1 to TRBJ1-2, with D possibly matching TRBD1 (5 bases). Looked up from germline, CDR1 is SQVTM and CDR2 is ANQGSEA. The CDR3 is made up of 13 amino acids. V shed 4 bases and J shed 7 bases, with 16 bases lying between them. The CDR3 protein is CSVAGGYVTGYTF. DNA for the CDR3: TGCAGCGTTGCGGGGGGGTATGTCACTGGCTACACCTTC.

The V call is TRBV28, the J call TRBJ2-3, with 9 bases identical to TRBD2. The CDR3 is 13 amino acids. V trimming: 8 bases; J trimming: 4 bases; junction bases outside the gene matches: 4. Germline V gene sequence: CDR1 MDHEN, CDR2 SYDVKM. CDR3 in amino acids: CASAGGPPDTQYF. As DNA, the CDR3 is TGTGCCAGCGCGGGGGGGCCCCCAGATACGCAGTATTTT.

The chain is built from TRBV20-1 and TRBJ1-4; no clear D. With 5 bases removed from V and 4 bases from J, the gap between germline ends came to 5 bases. The CDR3 contains 11 residues. Germline V gene lookup returns CDR1 DFQATT and CDR2 SNEGSKA (reference sequence). CDR3 nucleotide sequence: TGCAGTGCTCCCTATAATGAAAAACTGTTTTTT. Translated, it gives CSAPYNEKLFF.

The chain couples TRBV4-1 to TRBJ2-3, with a possible D match to TRBD1 (6 bases). The CDR3 consists of 14 residues. The germline CDR1 and CDR2 sequences are MGHRA and YSYEKL. V was shortened by 1 base and J by 6 bases, with 11 bases between the two germline ends. The DNA of the CDR3 is TGCGCCAGCAGCCAAGGGCATGGGGGCGATACGCAGTATTTT. As protein: CASSQGHGGDTQYF.